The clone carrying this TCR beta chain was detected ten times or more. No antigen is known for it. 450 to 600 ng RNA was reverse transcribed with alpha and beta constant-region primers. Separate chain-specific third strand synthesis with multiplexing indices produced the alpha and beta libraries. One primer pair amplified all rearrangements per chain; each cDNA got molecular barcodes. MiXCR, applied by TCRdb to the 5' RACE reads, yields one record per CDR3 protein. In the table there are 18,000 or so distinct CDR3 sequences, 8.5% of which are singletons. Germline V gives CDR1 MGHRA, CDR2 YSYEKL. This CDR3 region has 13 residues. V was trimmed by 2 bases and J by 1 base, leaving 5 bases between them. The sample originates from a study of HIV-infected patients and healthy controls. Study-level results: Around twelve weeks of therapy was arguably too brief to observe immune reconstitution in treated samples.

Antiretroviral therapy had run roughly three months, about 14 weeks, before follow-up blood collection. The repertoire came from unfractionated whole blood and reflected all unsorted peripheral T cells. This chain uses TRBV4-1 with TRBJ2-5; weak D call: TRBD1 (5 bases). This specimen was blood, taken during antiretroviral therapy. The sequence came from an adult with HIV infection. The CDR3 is CASSQRGQETQYF. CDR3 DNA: TGCGCCAGCAGCCAAAGGGGCCAAGAGACCCAGTACTTC.